This T cell receptor (beta chain) was retrieved from a study of cytomegalovirus exposure and HLA in healthy donors. Study-wide results and caveats: Among TCR beta chains, those listed as cytomegalovirus-associated numbered approximately 150. The majority of TCR sequences were rare, yet some public TCRs appeared in many donors. An observed cluster of highly shared sequence variants was recorded as a likely sequencing artifact.

CDR3 length: 15 amino acids. CDR1 is ENHRY and CDR2 is SYGVKD in the germline V gene. Losses at the gene ends were 2 bases for V and 2 bases for J; bases not matched to a gene: 2. Worth noting for this clone: Its antigen remains unknown.

PCR primers comprised 60 Vbeta and 13 Jbeta primers. Produced via immunoSEQ multiplex PCR; TCRdb's table is partial and in-frame only. The table lists some 120,000 clones, just under 75% of them singletons. The source is a man aged 60 to 69 in good health and CMV-seropositive. The material sequenced was PBMCs. The genes are TRBV10-3 and TRBJ2-5, with 10 bases aligning to TRBD2. CDR3 region: CAISEPSGGQETQYF. The DNA for the CDR3 is TGTGCCATCAGTGAGCCTAGCGGGGGTCAAGAGACCCAGTACTTC.